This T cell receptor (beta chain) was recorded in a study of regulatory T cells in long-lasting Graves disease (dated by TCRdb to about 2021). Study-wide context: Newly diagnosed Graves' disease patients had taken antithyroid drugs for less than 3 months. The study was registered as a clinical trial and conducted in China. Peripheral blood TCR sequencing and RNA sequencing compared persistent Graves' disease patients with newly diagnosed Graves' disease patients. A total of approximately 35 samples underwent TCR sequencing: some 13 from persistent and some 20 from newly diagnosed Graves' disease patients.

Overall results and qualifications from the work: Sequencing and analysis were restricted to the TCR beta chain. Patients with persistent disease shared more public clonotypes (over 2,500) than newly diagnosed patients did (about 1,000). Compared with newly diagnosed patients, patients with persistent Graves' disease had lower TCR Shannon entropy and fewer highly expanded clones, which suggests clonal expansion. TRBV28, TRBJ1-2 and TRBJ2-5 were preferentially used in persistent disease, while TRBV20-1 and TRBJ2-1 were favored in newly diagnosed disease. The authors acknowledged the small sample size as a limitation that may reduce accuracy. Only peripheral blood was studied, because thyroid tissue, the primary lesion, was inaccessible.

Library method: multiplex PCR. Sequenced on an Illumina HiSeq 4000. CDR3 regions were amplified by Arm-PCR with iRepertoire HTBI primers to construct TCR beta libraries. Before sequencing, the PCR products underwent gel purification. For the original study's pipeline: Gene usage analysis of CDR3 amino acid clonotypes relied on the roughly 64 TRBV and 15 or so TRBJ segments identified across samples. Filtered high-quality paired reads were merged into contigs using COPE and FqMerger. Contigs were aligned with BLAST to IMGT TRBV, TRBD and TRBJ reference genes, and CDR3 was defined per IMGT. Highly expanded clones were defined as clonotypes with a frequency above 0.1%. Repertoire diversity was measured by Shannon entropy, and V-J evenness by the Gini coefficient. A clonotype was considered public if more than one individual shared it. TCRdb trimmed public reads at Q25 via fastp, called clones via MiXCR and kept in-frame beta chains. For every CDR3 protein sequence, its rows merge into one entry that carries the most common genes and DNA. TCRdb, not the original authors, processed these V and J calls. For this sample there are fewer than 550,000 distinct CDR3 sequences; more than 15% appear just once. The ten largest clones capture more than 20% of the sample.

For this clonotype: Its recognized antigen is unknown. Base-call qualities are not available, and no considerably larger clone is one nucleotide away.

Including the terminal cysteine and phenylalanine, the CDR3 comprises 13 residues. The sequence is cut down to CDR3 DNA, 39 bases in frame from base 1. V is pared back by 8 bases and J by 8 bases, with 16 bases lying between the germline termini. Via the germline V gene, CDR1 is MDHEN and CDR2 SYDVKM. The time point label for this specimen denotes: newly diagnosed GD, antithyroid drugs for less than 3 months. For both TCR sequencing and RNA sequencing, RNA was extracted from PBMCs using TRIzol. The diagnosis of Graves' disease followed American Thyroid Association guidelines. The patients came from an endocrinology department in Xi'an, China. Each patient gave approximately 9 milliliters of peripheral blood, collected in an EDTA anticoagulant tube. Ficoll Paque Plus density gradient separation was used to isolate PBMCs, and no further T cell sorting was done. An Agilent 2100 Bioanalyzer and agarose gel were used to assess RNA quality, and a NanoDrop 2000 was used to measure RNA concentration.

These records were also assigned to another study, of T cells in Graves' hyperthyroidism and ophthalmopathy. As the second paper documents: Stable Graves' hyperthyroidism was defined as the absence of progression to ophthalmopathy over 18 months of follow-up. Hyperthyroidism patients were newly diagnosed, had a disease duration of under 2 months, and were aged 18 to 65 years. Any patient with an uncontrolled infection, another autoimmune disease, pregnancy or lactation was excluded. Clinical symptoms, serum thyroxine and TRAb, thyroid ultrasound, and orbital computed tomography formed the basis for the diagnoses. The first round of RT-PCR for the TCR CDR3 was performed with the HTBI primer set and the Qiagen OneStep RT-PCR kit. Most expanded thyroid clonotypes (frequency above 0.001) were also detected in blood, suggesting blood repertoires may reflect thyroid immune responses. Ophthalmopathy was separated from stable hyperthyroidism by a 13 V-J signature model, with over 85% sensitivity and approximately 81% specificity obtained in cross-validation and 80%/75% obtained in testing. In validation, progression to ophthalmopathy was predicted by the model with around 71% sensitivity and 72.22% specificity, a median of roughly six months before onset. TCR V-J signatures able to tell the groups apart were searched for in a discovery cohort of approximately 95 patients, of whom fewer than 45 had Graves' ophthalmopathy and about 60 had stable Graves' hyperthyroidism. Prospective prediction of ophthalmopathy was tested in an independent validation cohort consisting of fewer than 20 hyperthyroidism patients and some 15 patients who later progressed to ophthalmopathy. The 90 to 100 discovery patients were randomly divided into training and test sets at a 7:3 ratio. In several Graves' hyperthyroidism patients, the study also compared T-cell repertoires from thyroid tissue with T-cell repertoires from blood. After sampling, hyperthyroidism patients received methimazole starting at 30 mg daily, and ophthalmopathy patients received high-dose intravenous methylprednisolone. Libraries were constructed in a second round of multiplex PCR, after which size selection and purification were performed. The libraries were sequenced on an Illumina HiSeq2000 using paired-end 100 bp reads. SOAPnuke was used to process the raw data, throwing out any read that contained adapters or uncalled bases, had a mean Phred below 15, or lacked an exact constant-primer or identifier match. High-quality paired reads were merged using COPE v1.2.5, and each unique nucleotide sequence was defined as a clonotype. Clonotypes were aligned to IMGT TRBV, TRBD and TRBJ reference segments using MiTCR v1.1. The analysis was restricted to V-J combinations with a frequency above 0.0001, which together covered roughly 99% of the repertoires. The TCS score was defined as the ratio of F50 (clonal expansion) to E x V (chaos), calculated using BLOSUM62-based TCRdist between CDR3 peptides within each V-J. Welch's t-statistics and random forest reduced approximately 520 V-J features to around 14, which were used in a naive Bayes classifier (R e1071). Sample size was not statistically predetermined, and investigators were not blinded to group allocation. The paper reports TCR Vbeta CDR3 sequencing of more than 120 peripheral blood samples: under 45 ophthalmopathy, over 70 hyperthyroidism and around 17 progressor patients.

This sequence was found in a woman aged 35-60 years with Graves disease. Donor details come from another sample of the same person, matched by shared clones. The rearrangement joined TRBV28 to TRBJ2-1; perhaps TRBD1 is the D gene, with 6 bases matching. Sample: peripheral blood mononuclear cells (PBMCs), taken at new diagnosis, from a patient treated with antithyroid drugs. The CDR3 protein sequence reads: CASLTVGADEQFF. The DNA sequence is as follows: TGTGCCAGCCTAACAGTGGGGGCTGATGAGCAGTTCTTC.